A selection of T cell receptor beta chains follows, all from one sample in a study of blood T cell repertoires in COVID-19. TCRdb keeps only in-frame clones here, not all; method: immunoSEQ multiplex PCR. The sample has roughly 220,000 clones, 80% seen once. Sequenced input: PBMCs or T cells enriched from blood (not recorded which). The receptors were sampled from a young man with acute COVID-19. CDR3s include the opening cysteine and the closing phenylalanine or tryptophan. The order of the fields is J gene, D gene, V gene, clone size, CDR3 protein, CDR3 DNA. A D gene is named only where the DNA matches it firmly. Expanded clones get a size class; other rows say once, few or many, or leave the size out.

TRBJ1-4 NA TRBV10-3 NA CAISESRRGETEKLFF TGTGCCATCAGTGAGTCTCGGAGGGGCGAGACCGAAAAACTGTTTTTT
TRBJ2-2 TRBD1 TRBV10-1 NA CASRTGANTGELFF TGCGCCAGCAGGACAGGGGCGAACACCGGGGAGCTGTTTTTT
TRBJ2-3 TRBD2 TRBV10-1 once CASSESRETDTQYF TGCGCCAGCAGTGAATCGCGGGAGACAGATACGCAGTATTTT
TRBJ1-2 TRBD1 TRBV4-1 NA CASSQDGDRGYTF TGCGCCAGCAGCCAAGATGGGGACAGGGGCTACACCTTC
TRBJ1-1 TRBD1 TRBV5-1 NA CASSSGQGDTEAFF TGCGCCAGCAGCTCGGGACAGGGGGACACTGAAGCTTTCTTT
TRBJ1-2 NA TRBV19 NA CASSIGSSHGDGYTF TGTGCCAGTAGTATAGGCTCCTCGCACGGGGATGGCTACACCTTC
TRBJ2-2 TRBD1 TRBV5-4 few CASSSEGASGELFF TGTGCCAGCAGCTCCGAGGGGGCATCCGGGGAGCTGTTTTTT
TRBJ2-2 NA TRBV11-1 NA CATARELGGELFF TGCGCAACCGCCAGGGAACTCGGCGGGGAGCTGTTTTTT
TRBJ1-5 NA TRBV5-5 NA CASSLDSRDQPQHF TGTGCCAGCAGCTTGGATTCCAGGGATCAGCCCCAGCATTTT
TRBJ1-2 NA TRBV5-4 NA CASRLGLNYGYTF TGTGCCAGCAGGCTGGGACTCAACTATGGCTACACCTTC
TRBJ1-1 NA TRBV4-2 NA CASSPTAGGNTEAFF TGTGCCAGCAGCCCGACCGCGGGGGGGAACACTGAAGCTTTCTTT
TRBJ1-1 TRBD1 TRBV7-3 few CASSQGQGNTEAFF TGTGCCAGCAGCCAGGGACAGGGGAACACTGAAGCTTTCTTT